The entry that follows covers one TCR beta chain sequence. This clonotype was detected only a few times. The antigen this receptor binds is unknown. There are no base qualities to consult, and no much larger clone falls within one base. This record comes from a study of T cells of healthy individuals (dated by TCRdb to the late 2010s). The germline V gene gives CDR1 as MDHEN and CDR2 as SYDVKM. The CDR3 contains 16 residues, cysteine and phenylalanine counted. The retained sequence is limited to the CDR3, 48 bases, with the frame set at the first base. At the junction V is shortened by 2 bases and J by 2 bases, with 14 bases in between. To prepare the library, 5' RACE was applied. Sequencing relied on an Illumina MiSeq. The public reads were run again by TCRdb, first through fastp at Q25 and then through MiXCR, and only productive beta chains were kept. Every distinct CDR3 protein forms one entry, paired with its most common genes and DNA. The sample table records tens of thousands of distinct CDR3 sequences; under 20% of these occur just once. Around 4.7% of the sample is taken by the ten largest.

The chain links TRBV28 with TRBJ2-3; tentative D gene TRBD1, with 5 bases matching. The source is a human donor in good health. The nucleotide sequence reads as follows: TGTGCCAGCAGTTTAAAGGGCAGGGCGTCCACAGATACGCAGTATTTT. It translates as CASSLKGRASTDTQYF.